This TCR beta chain was captured by sequencing in a study of T cell repertoires in cytomegalovirus infection. Study context: Alongside well-studied HLA-B-restricted CMV epitopes, recently identified HLA-C-restricted CMV epitopes were also used. Based on public TCR beta signatures, there were indications of CMV infection and of a matching HLA type. Study observations and caveats: Frequencies of public TCR beta families were cumulated, and this identified carriers of CMV plus the relevant HLA.

The germline V gene has CDR1 LNHDA and CDR2 SQIVND (reference sequence). The V gene lost 4 bases and the J gene lost 7 bases, with 10 bases spanning the gap. The CDR3 is made up of 12 amino acids. About this clonotype: The antigen remains unidentified.

MiXCR, run by TCRdb on the reads, gives a single entry per CDR3 protein. The table records approximately 990,000 distinct CDR3 sequences, 30% to 40% of them present only once. The J gene is TRBJ1-2, the V gene TRBV19, with D possibly matching TRBD1 (6 bases). The specimen comprised cultured CD8+ T cells from PBMCs, sampled from culture after CMV antigen stimulation. The receptor was derived from a human donor in good health (CMV status not recorded). Some clones in this sample may be carry-over from other donors' samples. The CDR3 region is CASSTGQSGYTF. CDR3 nucleotides: TGTGCCAGTAGTACCGGACAGAGTGGCTACACCTTC. Looking up the rest from reference TRBV19 and TRBJ1-2 gives the full variable domain: DGGITQSPKYLFRKEGQNVTLSCEQNLNHDAMYWYRQDPGQGLRLIYYSQIVNDFQKGDIAEGYSVSREKKESFPLTVTSAQKNPTAFYLCASSTGQSGYTFGSGTRLTVV.